Listed below are T cell receptor beta chains from one sample, sequenced in a study of T cell responses to AZD1222 COVID-19 vaccine. Assay used: immunoSEQ multiplex PCR; TCRdb lists only in-frame clones, some missing. The sample has around 120,000 clones; approximately 92% are singletons. Sequencing was performed on peripheral blood, taken on day 0 of AZD1222 vaccination. These receptors all come from an adult in good health. Both conserved end residues are part of each CDR3. A D gene is named only where the DNA matches it firmly. Clone size is not always given. Where it is, it says once, few, many or a class for expanded clones.

J,V,size,D,DNA,CDR3
TRBJ2-3,TRBV4-1,.,.,TGCGCCAGCAGCCAAGATGGGGATACGCAGTATTTT,CASSQDGDTQYF
TRBJ1-5,TRBV2,.,TRBD1,TGTGCCAGCAGTGTGAGACAGGGGGTAGGTCAGCCCCAGCATTTT,CASSVRQGVGQPQHF
TRBJ1-2,TRBV18,.,.,TGTGCCAGCCAACCGGGACAAATCTATGGCTACACCTTC,CASQPGQIYGYTF
TRBJ2-7,TRBV19,.,TRBD2,TGTGCCAGTAGTATAGATCACCCAGGGCTTGTAGCGGGAGTCTACGAGCAGTACTTC,CASSIDHPGLVAGVYEQYF
TRBJ2-4,TRBV7-9,.,.,TGTGCCAGCAGCCCTACCCAGGGTTCGAGACATATTCAGTACTTC,CASSPTQGSRHIQYF
TRBJ1-1,TRBV27,.,TRBD1,TGTGCCAGCATGACAGGGGGGATGAACACTGAAGCTTTCTTT,CASMTGGMNTEAFF
TRBJ2-1,TRBV7-9,.,TRBD1,TGTGCCAGCAGCTTCCGGGACAGGTATGACAATGAGCAGTTCTTC,CASSFRDRYDNEQFF
TRBJ2-7,TRBV6-5,.,TRBD2,TGTGCCAGCAGCTTCGGGACTAGCGACTACGAGCAGTACTTC,CASSFGTSDYEQYF
TRBJ1-5,TRBV7-8,.,.,TGTGCCAGCAGCTTAGCTCACTCAGGGAATCAGCCCCAGCATTTT,CASSLAHSGNQPQHF
TRBJ1-6,TRBV9,.,.,TGTGCCAGCAGCGGAGGGGTTCCGGGCTCACCCCTCCACTTT,CASSGGVPGSPLHF
TRBJ1-1,TRBV29-1,.,.,TGCAGCGTTTCACAGGGAATCCACACTGAAGCTTTCTTT,CSVSQGIHTEAFF
TRBJ2-1,TRBV27,.,TRBD1,TGTGCCAGCAGTAAGACGAGGACAGGGTACAATGAGCAGTTCTTC,CASSKTRTGYNEQFF
TRBJ1-4,TRBV15,.,.,TGTGCCACCAGCAGAGATATCCTTGGAGGGCAGGAAAAACTGTTTTTT,CATSRDILGGQEKLFF
TRBJ2-5,TRBV4-3,.,TRBD2,TGCGCCAGCAGCCAGTATGGGGGGGATGAGACCCAGTACTTC,CASSQYGGDETQYF
TRBJ2-5,TRBV15,few,TRBD1,TGTGCCACCAGCAGAGATGGGGACAGGTATCAAGAGACCCAGTACTTC,CATSRDGDRYQETQYF
TRBJ1-2,TRBV7-2,.,.,TGTGCCAGCAGCTTAAATCGGGATGGCTACACCTTC,CASSLNRDGYTF
TRBJ1-5,TRBV19,.,.,TGTGCCAGTAGTATAGGGGGGGGGATCTTGGGCAATCAGCCCCAGCATTTT,CASSIGGGILGNQPQHF
TRBJ1-5,TRBV18,.,.,TGTGCCAGCTCACCACAGACCCGGGACATCGAGCAGCCCCAGCATTTT,CASSPQTRDIEQPQHF
TRBJ1-4,TRBV21-1,.,.,TGTGCCAGCATTAAAGGGAGGCAGGGAGGGGAAAAACTGTTTTTT,CASIKGRQGGEKLFF
TRBJ2-1,TRBV5-8,.,.,TGTGCCAGCAGCAAATCACGGGGGAGCTCCTACAATGAGCAGTTCTTC,CASSKSRGSSYNEQFF
TRBJ2-7,TRBV10-3,.,TRBD2,TGTGCCATCAGTGAGTATGCGGGAGGGTACGAGCAGTACTTC,CAISEYAGGYEQYF
TRBJ1-1,TRBV5-1,.,.,TGCGCCAGCAGCTCTAGCTTCACTGAAGCTTTCTTT,CASSSSFTEAFF
TRBJ2-5,TRBV4-1,.,.,TGCGCCAGCAGCCAAGTGAGCAGCACGGGGTTGACCCAGTACTTC,CASSQVSSTGLTQYF
TRBJ2-1,TRBV4-1,.,.,TGCGCCAGCAGCCAAGGGCCTACAAGAACACACTACAATGAGCAGTTCTTC,CASSQGPTRTHYNEQFF
TRBJ1-4,TRBV9,few,.,TGTGCCAGCAGTCGGACGGCGAATGAAAAACTGTTTTTT,CASSRTANEKLFF
TRBJ2-1,TRBV14,.,.,TGTGCCAGCAGCCAATGGAAGGGGCTGGGGAACAATGAGCAGTTCTTC,CASSQWKGLGNNEQFF
TRBJ1-1,TRBV5-1,.,.,TGCGCCAGCAGCTTGGCCCGGCAGCCGAACACTGAAGCTTTCTTT,CASSLARQPNTEAFF
TRBJ2-7,TRBV6-5,.,TRBD2,TGTGCCAGCAGCCGTCGGACTAGTTCCCACGAGCAGTACTTC,CASSRRTSSHEQYF
TRBJ1-6,TRBV4-3,.,TRBD1,TGCGCCAGCAGCCAAATTCCGGGACAGGGCGGATCACCCCTCCACTTT,CASSQIPGQGGSPLHF
TRBJ1-2,TRBV3-1/TRBV3-2,.,TRBD1,TGTGCCAGCAGACCCGGGACAGGAACTACTAACTATGGCTACACCTTC,CASRPGTGTTNYGYTF
TRBJ1-5,TRBV7-8,once,.,TGTGCCAGCAGCTTAGAAACAACTTATAGCAATCAGCCCCAGCATTTT,CASSLETTYSNQPQHF
TRBJ2-5,TRBV24-1,.,.,TGTGCCACCAGTGATTTTTCCCCGACCCAGTACTTC,CATSDFSPTQYF
TRBJ1-2,TRBV7-9,.,TRBD1,TGTGCCAGCAGCTTAGTCGAGCTGAACAGGGGGCGTATCTATGGCTACACCTTC,CASSLVELNRGRIYGYTF
TRBJ1-1,TRBV7-9,.,.,TGTGCCAGCAGCTTAGGACAGGCTGAAGCTTTCTTT,CASSLGQAEAFF
TRBJ1-1,TRBV13,.,.,TGTGCCAGCAGCTTGGGAGGACCTGCGTTTGAAGCTTTCTTT,CASSLGGPAFEAFF
TRBJ1-2,TRBV7-8,.,TRBD1,TGTGCCAGCAGCTTAGGAAGGGGGCGCGAGCGGAACTATGGCTACACCTTC,CASSLGRGRERNYGYTF
TRBJ2-5,TRBV5-6,.,TRBD1,TGTGCCAGCAGCTTGGGGCAGGGGGAAGAGACCCAGTACTTC,CASSLGQGEETQYF
TRBJ1-6,TRBV18,.,.,TGTGCCAGCTCACCGAGTCAGGGAGGCTCACCCCTCCACTTT,CASSPSQGGSPLHF
TRBJ1-1,TRBV4-1,.,.,TGCGCCAGCAGCCAAGATCCAGGGTCCACTGAAGCTTTCTTT,CASSQDPGSTEAFF
TRBJ1-2,TRBV5-6,.,.,TGTGCCAGCAGCTTGGTGGCAGACTATGGCTACACCTTC,CASSLVADYGYTF
TRBJ1-5,TRBV6-1,.,.,TGTGCCAGCAGTGAAAACGGGGCCGGCAATCAGCCCCAGCATTTT,CASSENGAGNQPQHF
TRBJ1-1,TRBV11-2,.,.,TGTGCCAGCAGCTTAGACAGATCTAACACTGAAGCTTTCTTT,CASSLDRSNTEAFF
TRBJ2-1,TRBV18,few,TRBD2,TGTGCCAGCTCACCACCGAAGCGGGGGGCTTTACTTAGCTCCTACAATGAGCAGTTCTTC,CASSPPKRGALLSSYNEQFF
TRBJ2-1,TRBV9,.,TRBD2,TGTGCCAGCAGCGCGGGACTGTCGGGGACTAGCGGTTGGAATGAGCAGTTCTTC,CASSAGLSGTSGWNEQFF
TRBJ1-4,TRBV4-3,.,TRBD1,TGCGCCAGCAGCCAAGATAGCCAGGGGGTCTATAATGAAAAACTGTTTTTT,CASSQDSQGVYNEKLFF
TRBJ1-5,TRBV7-2,.,.,TGTGCCAGCAGCACCCACAGGGATCAGCCCCAGCATTTT,CASSTHRDQPQHF
TRBJ1-1,TRBV6-2/TRBV6-3,.,.,TGTGCCAGCAGTTACTCGCCTGGAGAGGGGTTGAACACTGAAGCTTTCTTT,CASSYSPGEGLNTEAFF
TRBJ1-1,TRBV7-2,.,.,TGTGCCAGCAGCTTAGCGGCGAACACTGAAGCTTTCTTT,CASSLAANTEAFF
TRBJ1-2,TRBV6-2/TRBV6-3,.,.,TGTGCCAGCAGTTACTCGGCAGGGTTCTATGGCTACACCTTC,CASSYSAGFYGYTF
TRBJ2-2,TRBV7-8,.,.,TGTGCCAGCAGCTTAACGGCCGGGGAGCTGTTTTTT,CASSLTAGELFF
TRBJ1-2,TRBV7-2,.,.,TGTGCCAGCAGCTTAACAAAGGCTAACTATGGCTACACCTTC,CASSLTKANYGYTF
TRBJ1-4,TRBV3-1/TRBV3-2,.,TRBD1,TGTGCCAGCAGCACAAACACTTTGGGACAGTGGAATGAAAAACTGTTTTTT,CASSTNTLGQWNEKLFF
TRBJ2-5,TRBV7-2,.,.,TGTGCCAGCAGCCCAGAGTCCCGATCGGGGACCCAGTACTTC,CASSPESRSGTQYF
TRBJ1-6,TRBV6-1,.,TRBD1,TGTGCCAGCAGTGAAGACTTCCGGGACAGGAATTCACCCCTCCACTTT,CASSEDFRDRNSPLHF
TRBJ1-5,TRBV10-1,.,.,TGCGCCAGCAGTGAGTCCGGGAATCAGCCCCAGCATTTT,CASSESGNQPQHF
TRBJ1-2,TRBV18,once,TRBD1,TGTGCCAGCTCGCCTCGGGACCTGGACAGGGGAGAGGGGTATGGCTACACCTTC,CASSPRDLDRGEGYGYTF
TRBJ1-2,TRBV4-3,.,TRBD1,TGCGCCAGCAGCCATGGGGACAGGGGGCGGGGTGGCTACACCTTC,CASSHGDRGRGGYTF
TRBJ2-7,TRBV5-5,.,TRBD1,TGTGCCAGCAGCTTGGTCCCAGGGGGATCCTACGAGCAGTACTTC,CASSLVPGGSYEQYF
TRBJ2-1,TRBV7-7,.,TRBD2,TGTGCTAGCAGCTTAGGACTAGCGGGAGGCCAGCTCTACAATGAGCAGTTCTTC,CASSLGLAGGQLYNEQFF
TRBJ1-2,TRBV4-1,.,TRBD1,TGCGCCAGCAGCCCCTCGACAGGGTACTATGGCTACACCTTC,CASSPSTGYYGYTF